The present T cell receptor beta chain was sequenced within a study of T cell repertoires in cytomegalovirus infection. TCRdb used MiXCR to reprocess the reads, holding one entry per CDR3 protein. This sample has hundreds of thousands of distinct CDR3 sequences, with less than 35% found just once. Overall study results and limits: Within the response measured ex vivo, HLA-C-restricted CMV-specific TCR beta clonotypes were dominant. CMV carriers with the relevant HLA were identified by cumulative public TCR beta family frequency.

This clonotype turned up a few times. Its antigen is unknown. The TCR comes from a human donor in good health (CMV status not recorded). Some clones in this sample may be carry-over from other donors' samples. The sample in question was cultured CD8+ T cells from PBMCs, obtained from culture after CMV antigen stimulation.

CDR3 DNA sequence: TGTGCCAGCAGTTACTCCTTTGACAGGGTCTATGGCTACACCTTC. Its translation: CASSYSFDRVYGYTF. The chain is built from TRBV6-5 and TRBJ1-2; 7 bases align to TRBD1. With V trimmed by 0 bases and J by 4 bases, 5 bases remained unmatched. CDR1 and CDR2 from the germline V gene are MNHEY and SVGAGI. CDR3 size: 15 residues.